One T cell receptor (beta chain) is described in this entry. This entry is derived from a study of blood T cell repertoires in COVID-19. The germline V gene encodes CDR1 MNHEY and CDR2 SVGEGT. The V end was cut by 2 bases, the J end by 10 bases, with 12 bases between. This CDR3 comprises 13 residues. Authors' methods: Amplification from reference gene primers served as the basis for estimated nucleated cell counts. Sequencing used immunoSEQ multiplex PCR; TCRdb keeps in-frame clones, though not all of them. The V and J calls and clone size were taken over from that table, and D and trimming were inferred from the DNA. There are 360,000 or so clones in the sample; roughly 90% occur only once, and 1% lies in the top ten. Each participant's cohort was designated according to participant-reported clinical history.

The specimen sequenced was PBMCs or T cells enriched from blood (not recorded which). J is TRBJ2-1 and V is TRBV6-2 or TRBV6-3; possible D gene TRBD1, 6 bases. The TCR comes from a woman in her thirties who had been exposed to COVID-19. CDR3 loop: CASSYNSRGEQFF. For the CDR3, the DNA is TGTGCCAGCAGTTACAACTCTAGGGGGGAGCAGTTCTTC.